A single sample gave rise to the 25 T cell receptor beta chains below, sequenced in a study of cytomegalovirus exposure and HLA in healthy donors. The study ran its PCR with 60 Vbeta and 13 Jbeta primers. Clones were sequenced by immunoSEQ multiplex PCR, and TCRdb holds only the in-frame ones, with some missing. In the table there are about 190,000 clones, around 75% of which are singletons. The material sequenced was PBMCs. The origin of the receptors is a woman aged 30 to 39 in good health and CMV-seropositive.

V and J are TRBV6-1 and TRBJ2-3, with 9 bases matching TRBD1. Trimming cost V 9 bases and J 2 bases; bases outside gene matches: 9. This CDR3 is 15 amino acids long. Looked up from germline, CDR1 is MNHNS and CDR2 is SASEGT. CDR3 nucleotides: TGTGCCAGTACGCCGGGACAGGGATACACAGATACGCAGTATTTT. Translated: CASTPGQGYTDTQYF.

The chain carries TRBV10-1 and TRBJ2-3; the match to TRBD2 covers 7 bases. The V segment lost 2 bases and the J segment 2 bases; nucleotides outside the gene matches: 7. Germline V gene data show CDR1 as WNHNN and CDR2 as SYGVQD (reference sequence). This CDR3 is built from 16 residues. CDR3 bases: TGCGCCAGCAGTGAGAGTAGGACTAGGTCCACAGATACGCAGTATTTT. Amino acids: CASSESRTRSTDTQYF.

The CDR3 DNA reads as TGTGCCAGCATGTCCAGGGGTTATAATTCACCCCTCCACTTT. It yields the protein CASMSRGYNSPLHF. The rearrangement links TRBV6-5 to TRBJ1-6; D possibly corresponds to TRBD1 (6 bases). The CDR3 totals 14 residues. Germline CDR1 and CDR2: MNHEY and SVGAGI. Deletions cut 7 bases from V and 4 bases from J, with 11 bases between.

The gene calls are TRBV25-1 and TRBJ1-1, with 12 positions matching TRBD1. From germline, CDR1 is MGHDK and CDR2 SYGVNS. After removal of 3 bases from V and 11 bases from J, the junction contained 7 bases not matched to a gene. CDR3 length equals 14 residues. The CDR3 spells CASSDAGTGGSAFF. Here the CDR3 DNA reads TGTGCCAGCAGTGACGCCGGGACAGGGGGCTCCGCTTTCTTT.

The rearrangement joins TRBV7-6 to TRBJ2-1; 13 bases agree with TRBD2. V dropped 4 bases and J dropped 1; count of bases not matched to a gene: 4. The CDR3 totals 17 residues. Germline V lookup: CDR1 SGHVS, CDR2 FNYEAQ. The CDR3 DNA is TGTGCCAGCAGCTCTCGGACTAGCGGGAGATCCTACAATGAGCAGTTCTTC. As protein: CASSSRTSGRSYNEQFF.

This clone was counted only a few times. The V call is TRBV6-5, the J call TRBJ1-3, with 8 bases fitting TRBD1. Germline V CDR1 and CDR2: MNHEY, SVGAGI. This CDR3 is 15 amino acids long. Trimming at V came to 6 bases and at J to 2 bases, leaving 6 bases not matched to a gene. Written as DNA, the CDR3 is TGTGCCAGCAGCCCGGACAGGGCCCCTGGAAACACCATATATTTT. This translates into CASSPDRAPGNTIYF.

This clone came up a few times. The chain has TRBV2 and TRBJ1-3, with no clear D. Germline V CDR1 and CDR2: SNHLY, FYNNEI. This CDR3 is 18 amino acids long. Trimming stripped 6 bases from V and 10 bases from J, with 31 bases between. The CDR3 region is CASSSAPEGRSLRRTIYF. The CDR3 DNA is TGTGCCAGCAGCTCGGCCCCGGAGGGCCGCTCGTTAAGAAGGACCATATATTTT.

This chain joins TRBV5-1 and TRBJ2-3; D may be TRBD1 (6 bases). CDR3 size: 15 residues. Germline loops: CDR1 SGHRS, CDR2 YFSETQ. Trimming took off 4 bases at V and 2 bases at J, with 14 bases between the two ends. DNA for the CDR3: TGCGCCAGCAGCGTTTCAGGGGCGTACACAGATACGCAGTATTTT. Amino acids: CASSVSGAYTDTQYF.

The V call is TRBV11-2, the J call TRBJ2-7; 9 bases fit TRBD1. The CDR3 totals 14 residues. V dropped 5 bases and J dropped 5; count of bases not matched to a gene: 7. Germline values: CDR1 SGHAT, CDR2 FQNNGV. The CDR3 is CASSRGTGLDEQYF. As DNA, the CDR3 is TGTGCCAGCAGCAGGGGGACAGGGTTGGACGAGCAGTACTTC.

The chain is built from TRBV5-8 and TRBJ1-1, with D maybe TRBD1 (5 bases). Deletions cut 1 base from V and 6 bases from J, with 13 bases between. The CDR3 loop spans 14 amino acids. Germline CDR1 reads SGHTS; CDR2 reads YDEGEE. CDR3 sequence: CASSLFYQGSEAFF. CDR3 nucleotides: TGTGCCAGCAGCTTGTTTTATCAGGGCTCTGAAGCTTTCTTT.

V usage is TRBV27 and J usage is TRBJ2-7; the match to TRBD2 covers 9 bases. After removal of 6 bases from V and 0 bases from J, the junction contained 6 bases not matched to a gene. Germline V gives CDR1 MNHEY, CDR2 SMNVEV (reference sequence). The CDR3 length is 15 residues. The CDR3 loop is CASRRLADVSYEQYF. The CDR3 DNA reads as TGTGCCAGCAGACGACTAGCGGACGTCTCCTACGAGCAGTACTTC.

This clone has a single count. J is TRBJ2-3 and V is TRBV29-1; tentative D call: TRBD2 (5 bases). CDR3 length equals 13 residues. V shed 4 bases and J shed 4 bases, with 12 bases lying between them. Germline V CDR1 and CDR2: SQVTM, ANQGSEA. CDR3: CSVVRGAPDTQYF. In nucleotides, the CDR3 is TGCAGCGTTGTTCGGGGAGCGCCAGATACGCAGTATTTT.

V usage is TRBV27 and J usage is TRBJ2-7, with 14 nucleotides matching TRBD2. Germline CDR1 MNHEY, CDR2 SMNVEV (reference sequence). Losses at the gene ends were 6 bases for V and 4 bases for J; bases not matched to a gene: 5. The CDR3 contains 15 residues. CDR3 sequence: CASSRGTSGSYEQYF. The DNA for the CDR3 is TGTGCCAGCAGCAGAGGGACTAGCGGGAGTTACGAGCAGTACTTC.

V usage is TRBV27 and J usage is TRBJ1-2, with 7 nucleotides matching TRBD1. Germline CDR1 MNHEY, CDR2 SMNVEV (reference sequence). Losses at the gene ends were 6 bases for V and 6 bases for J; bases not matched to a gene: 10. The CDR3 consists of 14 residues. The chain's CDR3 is CASRFLQGWDGYTF. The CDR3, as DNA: TGTGCCAGCAGGTTCCTACAGGGGTGGGATGGCTACACCTTC.

The DNA of the CDR3 is TGTGCCAGCGCCTCCTCCCCGGGGTATGGCTACACCTTC. Translated, it gives CASASSPGYGYTF. The gene calls are TRBV13 and TRBJ1-2; D uncertain. The CDR3 totals 13 residues. CDR1 and CDR2 from the germline V gene are PRHDT and FYEKMQ (reference sequence). Deletions cut 8 bases from V and 5 bases from J, with 15 bases between.

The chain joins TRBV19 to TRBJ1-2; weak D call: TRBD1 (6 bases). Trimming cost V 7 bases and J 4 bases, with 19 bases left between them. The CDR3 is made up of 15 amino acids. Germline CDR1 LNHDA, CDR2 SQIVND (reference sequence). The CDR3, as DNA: TGTGCCAGTAAAGAGGACAGCCCTATAACCTATGGCTACACCTTC. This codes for CASKEDSPITYGYTF.

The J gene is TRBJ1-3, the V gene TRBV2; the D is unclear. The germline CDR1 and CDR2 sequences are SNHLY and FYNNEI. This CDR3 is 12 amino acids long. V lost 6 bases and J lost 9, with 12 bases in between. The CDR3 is CASSSTITTIYF. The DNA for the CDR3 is TGTGCCAGCAGCTCCACTATCACCACCATATATTTT.

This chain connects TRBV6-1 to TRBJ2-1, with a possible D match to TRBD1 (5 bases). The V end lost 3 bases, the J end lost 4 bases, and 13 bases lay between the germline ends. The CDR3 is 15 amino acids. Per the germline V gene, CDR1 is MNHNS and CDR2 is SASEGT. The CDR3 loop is CASSEGPSGYNEQFF. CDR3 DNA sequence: TGTGCCAGCAGTGAGGGGCCGTCGGGTTACAATGAGCAGTTCTTC.

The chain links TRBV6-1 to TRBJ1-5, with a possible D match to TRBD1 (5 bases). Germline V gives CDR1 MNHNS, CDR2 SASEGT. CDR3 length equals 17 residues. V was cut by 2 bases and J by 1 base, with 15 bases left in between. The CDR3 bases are TGTGCCAGCAGTGAACAGCCAGGGATTATAAGCAATCAGCCCCAGCATTTT. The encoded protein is CASSEQPGIISNQPQHF.

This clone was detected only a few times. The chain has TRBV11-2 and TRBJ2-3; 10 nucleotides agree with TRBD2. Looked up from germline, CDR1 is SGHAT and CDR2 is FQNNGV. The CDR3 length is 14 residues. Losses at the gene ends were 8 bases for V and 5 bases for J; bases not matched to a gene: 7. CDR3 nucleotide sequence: TGTGCCAGCCTTCTAGCGGGAGCCGGAGATACGCAGTATTTT. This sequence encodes CASLLAGAGDTQYF. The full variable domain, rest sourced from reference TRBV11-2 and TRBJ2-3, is EAGVAQSPRYKIIEKRQSVAFWCNPISGHATLYWYQQILGQGPKLLIQFQNNGVVDDSQLPKDRFSAERLKGVDSTLKIQPAKLEDSAVYLCASLLAGAGDTQYFGPGTRLTVL.

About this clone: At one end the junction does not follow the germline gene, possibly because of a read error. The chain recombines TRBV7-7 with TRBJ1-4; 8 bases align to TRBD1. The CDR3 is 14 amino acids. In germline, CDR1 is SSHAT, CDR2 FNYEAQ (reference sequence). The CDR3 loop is CASSLVGTGEKLFF. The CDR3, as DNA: TGTGCTAGCAGCTTAGTTGGGACAGGTGAAAAACTGTTTTTT.

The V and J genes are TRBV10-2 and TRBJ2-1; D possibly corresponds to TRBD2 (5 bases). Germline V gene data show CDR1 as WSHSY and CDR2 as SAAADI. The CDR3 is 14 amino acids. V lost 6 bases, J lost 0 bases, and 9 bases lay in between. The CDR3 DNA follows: TGCGCCAGCAGGAGCGGTAGCTCCTACAATGAGCAGTTCTTC. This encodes CASRSGSSYNEQFF.

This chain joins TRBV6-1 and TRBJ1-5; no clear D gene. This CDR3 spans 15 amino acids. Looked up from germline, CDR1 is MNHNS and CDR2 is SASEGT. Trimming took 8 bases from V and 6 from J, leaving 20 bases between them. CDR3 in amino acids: CASAHWETSGQPQHF. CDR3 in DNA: TGTGCCAGCGCCCACTGGGAGACGAGCGGTCAGCCCCAGCATTTT.

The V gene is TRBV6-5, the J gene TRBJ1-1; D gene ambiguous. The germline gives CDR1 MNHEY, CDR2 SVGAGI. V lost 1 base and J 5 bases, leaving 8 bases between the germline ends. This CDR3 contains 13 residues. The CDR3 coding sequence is TGTGCCAGCAGTTACTTTAGTGAGACTGAAGCTTTCTTT. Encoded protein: CASSYFSETEAFF.

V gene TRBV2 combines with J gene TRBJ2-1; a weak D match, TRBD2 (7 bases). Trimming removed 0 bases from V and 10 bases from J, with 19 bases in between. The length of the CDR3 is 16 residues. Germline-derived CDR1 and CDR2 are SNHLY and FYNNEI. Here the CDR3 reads CASSEARGGLSGEQFF. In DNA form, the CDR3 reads TGTGCCAGCAGTGAAGCGAGGGGGGGACTTAGCGGGGAGCAGTTCTTC.